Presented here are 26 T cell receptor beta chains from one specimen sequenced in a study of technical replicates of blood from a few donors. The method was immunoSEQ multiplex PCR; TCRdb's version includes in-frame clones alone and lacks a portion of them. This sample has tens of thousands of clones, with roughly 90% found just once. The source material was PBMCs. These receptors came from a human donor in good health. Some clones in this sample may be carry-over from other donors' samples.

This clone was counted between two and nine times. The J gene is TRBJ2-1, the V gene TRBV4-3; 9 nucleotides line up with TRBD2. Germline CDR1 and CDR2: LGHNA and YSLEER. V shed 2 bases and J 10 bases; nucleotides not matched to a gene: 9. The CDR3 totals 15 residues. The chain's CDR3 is CASSQTSGPFIEQFF. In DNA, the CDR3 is TGCGCCAGCAGCCAAACTAGCGGGCCTTTTATAGAGCAGTTCTTC.

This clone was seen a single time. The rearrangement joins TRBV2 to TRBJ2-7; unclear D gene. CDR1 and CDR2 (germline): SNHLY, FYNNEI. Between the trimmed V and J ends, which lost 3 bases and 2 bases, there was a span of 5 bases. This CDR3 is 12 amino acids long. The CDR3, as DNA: TGTGCCAGCAGTGAGTCAACCTACGAGCAGTACTTC. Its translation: CASSESTYEQYF. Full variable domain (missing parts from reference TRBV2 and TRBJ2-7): EPEVTQTPSHQVTQMGQEVILRCVPISNHLYFYWYRQILGQKVEFLVSFYNNEISEKSEIFDDQFSVERPDGSNFTLKIRSTKLEDSAMYFCASSESTYEQYFGPGTRLTVT.

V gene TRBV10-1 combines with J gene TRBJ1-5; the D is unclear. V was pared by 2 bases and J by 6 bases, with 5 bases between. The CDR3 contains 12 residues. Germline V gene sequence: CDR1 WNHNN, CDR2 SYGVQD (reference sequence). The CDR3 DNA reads TGCGCCAGCAGTGAGGGGCGTCAGCCCCAGCATTTT. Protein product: CASSEGRQPQHF.

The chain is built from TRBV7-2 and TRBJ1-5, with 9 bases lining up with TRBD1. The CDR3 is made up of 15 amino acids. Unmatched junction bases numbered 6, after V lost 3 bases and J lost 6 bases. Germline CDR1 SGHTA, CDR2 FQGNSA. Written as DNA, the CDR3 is TGTGCCAGCAGCTTCCACAGGGGGCAAGGTCAGCCCCAGCATTTT. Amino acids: CASSFHRGQGQPQHF.

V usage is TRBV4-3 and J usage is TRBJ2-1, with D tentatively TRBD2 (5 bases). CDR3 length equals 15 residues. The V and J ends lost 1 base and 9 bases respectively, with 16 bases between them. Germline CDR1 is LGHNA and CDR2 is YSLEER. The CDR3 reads CASSQVRGFDGEQFF. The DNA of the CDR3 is TGCGCCAGCAGCCAAGTTCGCGGGTTCGACGGTGAGCAGTTCTTC.

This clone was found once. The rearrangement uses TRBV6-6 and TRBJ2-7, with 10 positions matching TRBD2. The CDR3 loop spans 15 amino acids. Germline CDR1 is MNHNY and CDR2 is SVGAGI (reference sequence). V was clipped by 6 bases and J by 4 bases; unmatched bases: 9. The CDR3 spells CASRASGGPIYEQYF. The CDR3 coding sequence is TGTGCCAGCAGGGCTAGCGGGGGCCCCATTTACGAGCAGTACTTC.

The CDR3 DNA reads TGCGCCAGCAGCCAAGGGGTGGGGCAGTCCAATCAGCCCCAGCATTTT. Translated, it gives CASSQGVGQSNQPQHF. The chain joins TRBV4-3 to TRBJ1-5; D may be TRBD1 (5 bases). V lost 1 base, J lost 3 bases, and 13 bases lay in between. The germline gives CDR1 LGHNA, CDR2 YSLEER. The CDR3 consists of 16 residues.

The CDR3 sequence: CASSPPGVGYNEQFF. The DNA of the CDR3 is TGTGCCAGCAGCCCACCAGGGGTGGGCTACAATGAGCAGTTCTTC. The chain joins TRBV7-3 to TRBJ2-1, with D possibly matching TRBD1 (6 bases). The CDR3 is made up of 15 amino acids. V lost 5 bases, J lost 3 bases, and 14 bases lay in between. CDR1 SGHTA and CDR2 FQGTGA come from the germline V gene. Full variable domain (outside the CDR3, taken from reference TRBV7-3 and TRBJ2-1): GAGVSQTPSNKVTEKGKYVELRCDPISGHTALYWYRQSLGQGPEFLIYFQGTGAADDSGLPNDRFFAVRPEGSVSTLKIQRTERGDSAVYLCASSPPGVGYNEQFFGPGTRLTVL.

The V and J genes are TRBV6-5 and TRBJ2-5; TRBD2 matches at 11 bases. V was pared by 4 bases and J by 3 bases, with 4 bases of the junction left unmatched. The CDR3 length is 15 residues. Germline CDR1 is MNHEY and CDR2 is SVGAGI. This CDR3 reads CASSSPGLAEETQYF. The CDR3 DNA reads TGTGCCAGCAGTTCCCCGGGACTAGCGGAAGAGACCCAGTACTTC.

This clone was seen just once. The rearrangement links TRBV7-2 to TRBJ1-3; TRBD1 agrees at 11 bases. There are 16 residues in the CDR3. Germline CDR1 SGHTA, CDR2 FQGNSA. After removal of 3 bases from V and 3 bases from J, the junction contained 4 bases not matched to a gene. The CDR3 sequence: CASSFGQGALGNTIYF. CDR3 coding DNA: TGTGCCAGCAGCTTTGGACAGGGGGCGCTTGGAAACACCATATATTTT.

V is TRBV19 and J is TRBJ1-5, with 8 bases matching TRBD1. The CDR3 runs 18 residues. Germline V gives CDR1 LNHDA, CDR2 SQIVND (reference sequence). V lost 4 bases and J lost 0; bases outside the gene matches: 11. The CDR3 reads CASSRTTGEAYSNQPQHF. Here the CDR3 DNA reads TGTGCCAGTAGTAGGACGACAGGGGAAGCCTATAGCAATCAGCCCCAGCATTTT.

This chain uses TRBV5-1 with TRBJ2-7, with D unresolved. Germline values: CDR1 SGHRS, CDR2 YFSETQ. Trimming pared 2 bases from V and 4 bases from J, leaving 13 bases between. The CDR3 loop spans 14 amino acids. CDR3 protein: CASSFSIPGYEQYF. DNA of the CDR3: TGCGCCAGCAGCTTTAGTATCCCCGGTTACGAGCAGTACTTC.

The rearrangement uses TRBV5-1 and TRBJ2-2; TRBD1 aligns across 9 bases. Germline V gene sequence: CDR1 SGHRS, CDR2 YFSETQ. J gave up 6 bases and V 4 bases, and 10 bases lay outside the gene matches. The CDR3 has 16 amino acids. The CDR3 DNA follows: TGCGCCAGCAGCCCCTCTGGGACAGGGACCCCCGGGGAGCTGTTTTTT. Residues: CASSPSGTGTPGELFF.

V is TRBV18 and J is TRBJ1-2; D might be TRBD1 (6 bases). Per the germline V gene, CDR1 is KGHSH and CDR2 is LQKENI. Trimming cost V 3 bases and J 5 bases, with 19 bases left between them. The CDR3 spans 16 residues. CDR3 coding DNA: TGTGCCAGCTCACCCTTTCGGGGGGCGGAAGGGTATGGCTACACCTTC. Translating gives CASSPFRGAEGYGYTF.

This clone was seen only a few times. The CDR3 protein is CASSPGTSGYNEQFF. CDR3 nucleotide sequence: TGTGCCAGCTCACCAGGGACTAGCGGTTACAATGAGCAGTTCTTC. The chain combines TRBV18 with TRBJ2-1, with TRBD2 matching 11 bases. The CDR3 has 15 residues. Looked up from germline, CDR1 is KGHSH and CDR2 is LQKENI. Trimming cost V 2 bases and J 4 bases; bases outside gene matches: 1.

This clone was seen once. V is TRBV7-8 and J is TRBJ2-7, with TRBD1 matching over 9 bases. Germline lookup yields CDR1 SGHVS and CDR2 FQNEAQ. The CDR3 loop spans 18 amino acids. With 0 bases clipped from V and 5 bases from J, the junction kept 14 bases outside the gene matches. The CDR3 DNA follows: TGTGCCAGCAGCTTAGCTGGGACAGGGTCCAGTCGCGCGGACGAGCAGTACTTC. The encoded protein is CASSLAGTGSSRADEQYF.

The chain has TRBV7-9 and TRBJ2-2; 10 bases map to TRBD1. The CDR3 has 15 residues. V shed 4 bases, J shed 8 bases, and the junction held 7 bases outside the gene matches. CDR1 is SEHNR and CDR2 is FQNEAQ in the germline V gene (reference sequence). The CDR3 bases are TGTGCCAGCAGCTCCCGACAGGGGGCGAGAGGGGAGCTGTTTTTT. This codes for CASSSRQGARGELFF.

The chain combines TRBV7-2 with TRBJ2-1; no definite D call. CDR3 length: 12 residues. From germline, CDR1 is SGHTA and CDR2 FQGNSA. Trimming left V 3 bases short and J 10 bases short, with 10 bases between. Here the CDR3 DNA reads TGTGCCAGCAGCTTTCGTCGAGGAGAGCAGTTCTTC. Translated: CASSFRRGEQFF.

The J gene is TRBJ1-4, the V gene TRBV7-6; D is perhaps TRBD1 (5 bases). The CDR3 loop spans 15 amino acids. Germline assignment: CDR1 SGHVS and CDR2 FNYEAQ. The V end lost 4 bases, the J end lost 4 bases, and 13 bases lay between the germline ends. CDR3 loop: CASSSTGLINEKLFF. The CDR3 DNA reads TGTGCCAGCAGCTCAACGGGACTGATTAATGAAAAACTGTTTTTT.

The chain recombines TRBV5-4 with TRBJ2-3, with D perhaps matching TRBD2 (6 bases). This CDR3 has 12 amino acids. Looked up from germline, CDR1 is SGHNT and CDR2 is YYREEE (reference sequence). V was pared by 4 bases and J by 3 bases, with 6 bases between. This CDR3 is CASSAGTDTQYF. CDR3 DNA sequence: TGTGCCAGCAGCGCGGGGACAGATACGCAGTATTTT. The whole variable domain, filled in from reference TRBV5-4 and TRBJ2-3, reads ETGVTQSPTHLIKTRGQQVTLRCSSQSGHNTVSWYQQALGQGPQFIFQYYREEENGRGNFPPRFSGLQFPNYSSELNVNALELDDSALYLCASSAGTDTQYFGPGTRLTVL.

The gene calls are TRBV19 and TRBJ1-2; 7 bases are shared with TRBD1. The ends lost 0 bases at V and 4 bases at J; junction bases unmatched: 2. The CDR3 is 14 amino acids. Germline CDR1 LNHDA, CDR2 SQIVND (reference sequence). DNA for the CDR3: TGTGCCAGTAGTATAGATGGGACAGTCTATGGCTACACCTTC. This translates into CASSIDGTVYGYTF.

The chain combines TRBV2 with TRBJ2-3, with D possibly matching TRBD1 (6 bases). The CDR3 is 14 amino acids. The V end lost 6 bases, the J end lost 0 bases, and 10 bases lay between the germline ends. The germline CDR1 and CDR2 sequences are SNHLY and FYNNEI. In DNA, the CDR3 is TGTGCCAGCAGAACAGGGTTTAGCACAGATACGCAGTATTTT. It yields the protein CASRTGFSTDTQYF.

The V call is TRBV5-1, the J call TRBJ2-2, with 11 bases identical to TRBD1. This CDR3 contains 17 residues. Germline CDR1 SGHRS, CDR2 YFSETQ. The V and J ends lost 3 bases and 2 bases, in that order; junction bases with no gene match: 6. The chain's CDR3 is CASSSVRTGGNTGELFF. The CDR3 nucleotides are TGCGCCAGCAGCTCCGTACGGACAGGGGGCAACACCGGGGAGCTGTTTTTT.

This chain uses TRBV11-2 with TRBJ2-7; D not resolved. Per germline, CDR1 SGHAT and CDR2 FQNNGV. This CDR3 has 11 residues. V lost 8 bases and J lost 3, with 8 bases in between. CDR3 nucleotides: TGTGCCAGCCGCGCCTACTACGAGCAGTACTTC. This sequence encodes CASRAYYEQYF.

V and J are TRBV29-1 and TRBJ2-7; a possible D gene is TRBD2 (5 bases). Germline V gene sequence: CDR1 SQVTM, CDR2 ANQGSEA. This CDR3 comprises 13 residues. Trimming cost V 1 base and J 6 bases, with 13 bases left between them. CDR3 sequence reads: CSVEVTGRGEQYF. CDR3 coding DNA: TGCAGCGTTGAAGTAACGGGAAGAGGCGAGCAGTACTTC.

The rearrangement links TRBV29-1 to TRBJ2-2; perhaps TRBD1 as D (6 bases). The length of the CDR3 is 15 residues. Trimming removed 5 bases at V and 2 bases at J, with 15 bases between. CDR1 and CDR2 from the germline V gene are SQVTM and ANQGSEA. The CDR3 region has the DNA TGCAGCGTTACTCCGCGGACAGTTAACACCGGGGAGCTGTTTTTT. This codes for CSVTPRTVNTGELFF.